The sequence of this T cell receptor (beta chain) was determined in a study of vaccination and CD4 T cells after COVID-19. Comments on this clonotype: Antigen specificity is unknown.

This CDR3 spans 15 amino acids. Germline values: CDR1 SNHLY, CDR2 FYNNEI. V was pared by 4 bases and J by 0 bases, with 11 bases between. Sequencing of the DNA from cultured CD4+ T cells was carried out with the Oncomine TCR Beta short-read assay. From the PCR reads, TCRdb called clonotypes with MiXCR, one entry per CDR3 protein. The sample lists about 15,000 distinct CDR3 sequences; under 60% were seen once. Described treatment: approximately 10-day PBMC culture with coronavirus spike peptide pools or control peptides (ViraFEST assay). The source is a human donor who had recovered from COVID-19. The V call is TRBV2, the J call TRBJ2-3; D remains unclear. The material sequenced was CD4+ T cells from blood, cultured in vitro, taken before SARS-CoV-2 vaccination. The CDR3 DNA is TGTGCCAGCAGTGCGGGTACCCTAAGCACAGATACGCAGTATTTT. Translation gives CASSAGTLSTDTQYF.